A selection of T cell receptor beta chains follows, all from one sample in a study of OX40 agonist ivuxolimab in advanced cancers. Using immunoSEQ multiplex PCR, the repertoire was profiled, and TCRdb retains in-frame clones only, with some absent. The sample lists some 21,000 clones; about 79% were seen once. Sequenced material: CD4+ or CD8+ T cells sorted from blood, taken in a trial of the OX40 agonist ivuxolimab. The receptors originated from an adult with an advanced solid tumor such as melanoma, head and neck, liver or kidney cancer. Both conserved end residues are part of each CDR3. Each record gives: J gene, clone size, D gene, V gene, CDR3 protein, CDR3 DNA. A D gene is named only where the DNA matches it firmly. Rows give clone size only sometimes, using once, few, many, or a class for an expanded clone.

>TRBJ2-1|NA|NA|TRBV5-6
CASSDRSGPLNEQFF
TGTGCCAGCAGCGACCGTTCTGGCCCCTTGAATGAGCAGTTCTTC
>TRBJ2-7|NA|NA|TRBV14
CASSRFYEQYF
TGTGCCAGCAGCCGATTTTACGAGCAGTACTTC
>TRBJ2-2|NA|TRBD1|TRBV19
CASSIGTGVSGELFF
TGTGCCAGTAGTATAGGGACAGGGGTTTCCGGGGAGCTGTTTTTT
>TRBJ1-2|once|NA|TRBV30
CAGTINYGYTF
TGTGCCGGCACCATAAACTATGGCTACACCTTC
>TRBJ2-7|NA|TRBD2|TRBV11-2
CASRFFPSGSYEQYF
TGTGCCAGCAGGTTTTTCCCTAGCGGGAGCTACGAGCAGTACTTC
>TRBJ2-7|few|NA|TRBV30
CAWDLTGKEQYF
TGTGCCTGGGATCTTACAGGGAAAGAGCAGTACTTC
>TRBJ2-7|NA|TRBD2|TRBV5-6
CASSLERGEQYF
TGTGCCAGCAGCTTGGAGCGGGGCGAGCAGTACTTC
>TRBJ2-1|NA|NA|TRBV25-1
CASPPCRGAPSAKFF
TGTGCCAGCCCCCCCTGCCGGGGGGCGCCCTCGGCAAAGTTCTTC
>TRBJ1-1|NA|NA|TRBV9
CASSVGRARDTEAFF
TGTGCCAGCAGCGTAGGGAGGGCGCGGGACACTGAAGCTTTCTTT
>TRBJ2-5|medium-sized|NA|TRBV29-1
CSGGSDSKTQYF
TGCAGCGGCGGATCGGATAGCAAGACCCAGTACTTC
>TRBJ2-7|NA|NA|TRBV9
CASSVDLSGEQYF
TGTGCCAGCAGCGTAGACCTCAGCGGGGAGCAGTACTTC
>TRBJ2-3|NA|NA|TRBV30
CAWSDQGLVDTQYF
TGTGCCTGGAGTGATCAGGGTTTAGTAGATACGCAGTATTTT
>TRBJ2-2|NA|NA|TRBV6-4
CASSGIENTGELFF
TGTGCCAGCAGTGGAATAGAGAACACCGGGGAGCTGTTTTTT
>TRBJ2-2|NA|NA|TRBV29-1
CSVEGNTGELFF
TGCAGCGTTGAGGGAAACACCGGGGAGCTGTTTTTT
>TRBJ2-1|NA|TRBD1|TRBV11-3
CASSLYAGGNEQFF
TGTGCCAGCAGCTTATACGCAGGGGGCAATGAGCAGTTCTTC
>TRBJ2-7|NA|NA|TRBV5-6
CASSLMVGAYSYEQYF
TGTGCCAGCAGCTTGATGGTCGGGGCCTACTCCTACGAGCAGTACTTC
>TRBJ1-1|NA|NA|TRBV28
CASSPLESPNTEAFF
TGTGCCAGCAGTCCCTTAGAGTCCCCGAACACTGAAGCTTTCTTT
>TRBJ2-7|NA|TRBD2|TRBV5-5
CASSLLAGGAYEQYF
TGTGCCAGCAGCTTGCTAGCGGGAGGGGCCTACGAGCAGTACTTC
>TRBJ2-1|NA|NA|TRBV11-2
CASSFPGPGNEQFF
TGTGCCAGCAGCTTTCCGGGACCTGGGAATGAGCAGTTCTTC
>TRBJ2-1|few|TRBD2|TRBV27
CASSPQPGTSGNNEQFF
TGTGCCAGCAGTCCCCAGCCCGGGACTAGCGGGAACAATGAGCAGTTCTTC
>TRBJ1-1|NA|NA|TRBV10-3
CAIGDSNTEAFF
TGTGCCATCGGAGACAGTAACACTGAAGCTTTCTTT
>TRBJ2-7|NA|NA|TRBV28
CASSLGGGAAIGF
TGTGCCAGCAGTTTGGGGGGGGGCGCCGCCATTGGCTTC
>TRBJ2-3|NA|TRBD2|TRBV4-1
CASSQAWLAGDTQYF
TGCGCCAGCAGCCAAGCGTGGCTAGCGGGAGATACGCAGTATTTT
>TRBJ1-3|once|NA|TRBV4-2
CASSPWKWGNGGNTIYF
TGTGCCAGCAGCCCCTGGAAATGGGGCAACGGTGGAAACACCATATATTTT
>TRBJ2-3|NA|TRBD2|TRBV18
CASSPGSSGTPSTDTQYF
TGTGCCAGCTCACCAGGTTCTAGCGGGACCCCTAGCACAGATACGCAGTATTTT
>TRBJ1-2|NA|NA|TRBV5-1
CASSVGTSTYGYTF
TGCGCCAGCAGCGTCGGGACATCCACTTATGGCTACACCTTC
>TRBJ2-7|NA|NA|TRBV29-1
CSVDVEGHEQYF
TGCAGCGTTGACGTGGAGGGACACGAGCAGTACTTC
>TRBJ1-2|few|NA|TRBV30
CAWTDNYGYTF
TGTGCCTGGACAGATAACTATGGCTACACCTTC
>TRBJ2-1|NA|TRBD2|TRBV7-8
CASRPPGGGDNEQFF
TGTGCCAGCAGACCCCCCGGGGGGGGCGACAATGAGCAGTTCTTC
>TRBJ2-7|NA|NA|TRBV9
CASSVEGDSEQYF
TGTGCCAGCAGCGTAGAGGGTGACAGCGAGCAGTACTTC
>TRBJ2-4|NA|TRBD2|TRBV7-8
CASSLALGGEAKNIQYF
TGTGCCAGCAGCTTAGCGCTGGGAGGGGAAGCCAAAAACATTCAGTACTTC
>TRBJ1-3|NA|TRBD1|TRBV30
CAGQGSVSGNTIYF
TGTGCGGGACAGGGTTCCGTCTCTGGAAACACCATATATTTT
>TRBJ2-3|NA|TRBD2|TRBV7-9
CASSPKAGEGDTQYF
TGTGCCAGCAGCCCTAAAGCGGGAGAGGGGGATACGCAGTATTTT
>TRBJ2-2|NA|NA|TRBV4-2
CASSQPGTNTGELFF
TGTGCCAGCAGCCAACCCGGCACGAACACCGGGGAGCTGTTTTTT
>TRBJ2-5|NA|TRBD2|TRBV5-1
CASSQGLAGIQETQYF
TGCGCCAGCAGCCAGGGACTAGCGGGAATACAAGAGACCCAGTACTTC
>TRBJ1-1|NA|TRBD1|TRBV7-9
CASSLRQGGTEAFF
TGTGCCAGCAGCTTAAGACAGGGAGGCACTGAAGCTTTCTTT
>TRBJ2-7|NA|NA|TRBV4-1
CASSRTSGLLPYEQYF
TGCGCCAGCAGCCGAACCTCCGGACTTCTACCCTACGAGCAGTACTTC
>TRBJ2-4|few|TRBD1|TRBV7-9
CASSLDRGGNIQYF
TGTGCCAGCAGCCTCGACAGGGGTGGAAACATTCAGTACTTC
>TRBJ2-7|NA|TRBD1|TRBV5-1
CASRGTGGFEQYF
TGCGCCAGCAGAGGGACAGGGGGGTTCGAGCAGTACTTC
>TRBJ2-1|NA|TRBD2|TRBV4-1
CASSQGSGGSYNEQFF
TGCGCCAGCAGCCAAGGATCGGGCGGGAGCTACAATGAGCAGTTCTTC
>TRBJ1-2|NA|TRBD1|TRBV5-5
CASSLDRGRDGYTF
TGTGCCAGCAGCTTGGACAGGGGGCGGGATGGCTACACCTTC
>TRBJ2-2|NA|NA|TRBV4-1
CASSQDYPPTGELFF
TGCGCCAGCAGCCAAGATTATCCGCCGACCGGGGAGCTGTTTTTT
>TRBJ2-7|NA|TRBD1|TRBV5-1
CASSTDRGLPDEQYF
TGCGCCAGCAGTACCGACAGGGGGCTCCCAGACGAGCAGTACTTC
>TRBJ2-6|NA|TRBD1|TRBV28
CASSLIQTGFGANVLTF
TGTGCCAGCAGCCTTATCCAGACAGGGTTCGGGGCCAACGTCCTGACTTTC
>TRBJ2-7|NA|TRBD1|TRBV28
CASRGTGSTYEQYF
TGTGCCAGCAGGGGGACAGGATCTACCTACGAGCAGTACTTC
>TRBJ2-7|once|NA|TRBV7-9
CASSFRSYEQYF
TGTGCCAGCAGCTTTAGAAGCTACGAGCAGTACTTC
>TRBJ2-4|NA|TRBD1|TRBV30
CAWSDRGLAKNIQYF
TGTGCCTGGAGTGACAGGGGGCTAGCCAAAAACATTCAGTACTTC
>TRBJ2-5|NA|NA|TRBV11-2
CASSLGQLQETQYF
TGTGCCAGCAGCTTAGGGCAGCTTCAAGAGACCCAGTACTTC
>TRBJ1-2|NA|TRBD1|TRBV27
CASRGQVGYTF
TGTGCCAGCAGGGGACAGGTTGGCTACACCTTC
>TRBJ2-7|NA|TRBD2|TRBV9
CASSPSGRYEQYF
TGTGCCAGCAGTCCTAGCGGGAGATACGAGCAGTACTTC
>TRBJ2-1|NA|TRBD2|TRBV28
CASSLLLAGAYNEQFF
TGTGCCAGCAGTTTGTTACTAGCGGGAGCCTACAATGAGCAGTTCTTC